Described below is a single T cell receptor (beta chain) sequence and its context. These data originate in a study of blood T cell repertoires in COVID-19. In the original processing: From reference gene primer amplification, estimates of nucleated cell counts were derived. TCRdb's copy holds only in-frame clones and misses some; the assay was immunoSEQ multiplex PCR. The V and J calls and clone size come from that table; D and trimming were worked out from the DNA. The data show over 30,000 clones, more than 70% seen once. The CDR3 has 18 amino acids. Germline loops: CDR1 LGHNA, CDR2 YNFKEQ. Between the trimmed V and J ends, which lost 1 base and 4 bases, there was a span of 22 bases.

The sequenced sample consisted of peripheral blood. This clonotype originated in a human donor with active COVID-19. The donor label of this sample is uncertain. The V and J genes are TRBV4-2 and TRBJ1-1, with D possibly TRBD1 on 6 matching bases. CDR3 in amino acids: CASSQGRTQGWLGTEAFF. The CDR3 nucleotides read TGTGCCAGCAGCCAAGGTCGTACGCAGGGGTGGTTGGGCACTGAAGCTTTCTTT.